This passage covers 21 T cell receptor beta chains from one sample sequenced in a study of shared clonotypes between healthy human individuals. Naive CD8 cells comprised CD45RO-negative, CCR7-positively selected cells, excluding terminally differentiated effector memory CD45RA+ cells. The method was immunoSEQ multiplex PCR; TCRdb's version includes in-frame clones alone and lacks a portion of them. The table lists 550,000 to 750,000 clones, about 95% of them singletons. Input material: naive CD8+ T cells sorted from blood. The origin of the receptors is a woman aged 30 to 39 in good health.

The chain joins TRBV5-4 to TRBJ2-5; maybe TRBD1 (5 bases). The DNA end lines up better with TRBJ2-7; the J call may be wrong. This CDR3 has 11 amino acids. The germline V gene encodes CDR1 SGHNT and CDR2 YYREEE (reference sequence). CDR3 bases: TGTGCCAGCAGCGATGACAGCGAGCAGTACTTC. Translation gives CASSDDSEQYF.

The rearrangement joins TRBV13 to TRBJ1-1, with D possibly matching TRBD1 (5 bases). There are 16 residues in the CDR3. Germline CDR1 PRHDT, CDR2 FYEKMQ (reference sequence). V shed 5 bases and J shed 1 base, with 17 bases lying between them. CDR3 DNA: TGTGCCAGCAGCCCCGCGGGGGGGTGGGGGAACACTGAAGCTTTCTTT. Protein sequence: CASSPAGGWGNTEAFF.

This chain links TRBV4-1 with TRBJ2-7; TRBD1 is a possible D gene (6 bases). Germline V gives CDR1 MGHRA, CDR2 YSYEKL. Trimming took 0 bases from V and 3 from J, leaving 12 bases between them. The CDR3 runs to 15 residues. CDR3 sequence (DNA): TGCGCCAGCAGCCAAGATTCCCGCAGGGGCTACGAGCAGTACTTC. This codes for CASSQDSRRGYEQYF.

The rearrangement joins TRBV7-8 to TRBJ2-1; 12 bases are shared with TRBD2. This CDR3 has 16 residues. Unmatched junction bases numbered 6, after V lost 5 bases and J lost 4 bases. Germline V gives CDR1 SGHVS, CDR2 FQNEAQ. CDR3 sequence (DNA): TGTGCCAGCAGCCTGGGACTAGCGGGCCAATACAATGAGCAGTTCTTC. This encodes CASSLGLAGQYNEQFF.

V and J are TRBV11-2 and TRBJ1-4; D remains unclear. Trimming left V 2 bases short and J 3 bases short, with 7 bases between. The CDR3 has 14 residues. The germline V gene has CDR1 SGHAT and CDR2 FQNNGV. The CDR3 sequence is CASSLYLANEKLFF. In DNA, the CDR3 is TGTGCCAGCAGCTTATACCTGGCTAATGAAAAACTGTTTTTT.

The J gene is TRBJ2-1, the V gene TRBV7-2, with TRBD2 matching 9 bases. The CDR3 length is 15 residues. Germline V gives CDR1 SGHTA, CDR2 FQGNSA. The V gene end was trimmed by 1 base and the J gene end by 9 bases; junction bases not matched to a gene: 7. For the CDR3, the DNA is TGTGCCAGCAGCTTAGGGCTAGCGGGATCGGTTGAGCAGTTCTTC. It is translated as CASSLGLAGSVEQFF.

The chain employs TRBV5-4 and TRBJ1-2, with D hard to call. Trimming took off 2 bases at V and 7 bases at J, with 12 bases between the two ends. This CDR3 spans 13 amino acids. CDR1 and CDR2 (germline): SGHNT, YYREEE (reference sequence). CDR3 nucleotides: TGTGCCAGCAGCTTAACCCCCACTCCTGGCTACACCTTC. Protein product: CASSLTPTPGYTF.

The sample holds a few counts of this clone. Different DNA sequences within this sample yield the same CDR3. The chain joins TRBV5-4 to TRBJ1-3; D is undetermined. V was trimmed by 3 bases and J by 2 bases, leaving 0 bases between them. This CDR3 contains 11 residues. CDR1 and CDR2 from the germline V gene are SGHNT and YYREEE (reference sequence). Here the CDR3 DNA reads TGTGCCAGCAGCTCTGGAAACACCATATATTTT. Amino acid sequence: CASSSGNTIYF.

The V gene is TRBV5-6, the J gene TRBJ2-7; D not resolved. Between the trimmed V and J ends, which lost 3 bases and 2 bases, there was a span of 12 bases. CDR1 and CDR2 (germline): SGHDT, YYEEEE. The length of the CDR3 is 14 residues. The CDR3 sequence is CASSSTLSPYEQYF. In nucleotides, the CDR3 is TGTGCCAGCAGCTCGACCTTGAGCCCCTACGAGCAGTACTTC.

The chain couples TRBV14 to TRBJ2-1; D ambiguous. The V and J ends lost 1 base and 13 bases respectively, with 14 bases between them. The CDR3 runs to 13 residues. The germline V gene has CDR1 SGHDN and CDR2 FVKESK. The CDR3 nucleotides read TGTGCCAGCAGCCAAGGAATGCGTGGGTTTCAGTTCTTC. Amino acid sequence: CASSQGMRGFQFF.

CDR3 loop: CASSSTGVSYNEQFF. The CDR3 nucleotides are TGTGCCAGCAGCTCTACAGGGGTCTCCTACAATGAGCAGTTCTTC. The gene calls are TRBV11-3 and TRBJ2-1; the match to TRBD1 covers 7 bases. The germline gives CDR1 SGHNT, CDR2 YENEEA. The CDR3 contains 15 residues. Unmatched junction bases numbered 3, after V lost 4 bases and J lost 0 bases. Supplemented by reference TRBV11-3 and TRBJ2-1, the full variable domain reads EAGVVQSPRYKIIEKKQPVAFWCNPISGHNTLYWYLQNLGQGPELLIRYENEEAVDDSQLPKDRFSAERLKGVDSTLKIQPAELGDSAVYLCASSSTGVSYNEQFFGPGTRLTVL.

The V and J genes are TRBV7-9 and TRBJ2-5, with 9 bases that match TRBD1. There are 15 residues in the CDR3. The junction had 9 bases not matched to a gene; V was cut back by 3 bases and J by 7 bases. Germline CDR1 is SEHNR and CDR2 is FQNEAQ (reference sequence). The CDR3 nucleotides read TGTGCCAGCAGCTTTGGGACAGGGCCTAAGGGGACCCAGTACTTC. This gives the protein CASSFGTGPKGTQYF. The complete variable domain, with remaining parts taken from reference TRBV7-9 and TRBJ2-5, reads DTGVSQNPRHKITKRGQNVTFRCDPISEHNRLYWYRQTLGQGPEFLTYFQNEAQLEKSRLLSDRFSAERPKGSFSTLEIQRTEQGDSAMYLCASSFGTGPKGTQYFGPGTRLLVL.

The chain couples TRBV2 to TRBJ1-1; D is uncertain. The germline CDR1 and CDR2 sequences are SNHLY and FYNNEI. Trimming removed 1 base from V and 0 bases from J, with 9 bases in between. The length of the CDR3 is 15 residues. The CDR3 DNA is TGTGCCAGCAGTGAAGACAGTTTCATGAACACTGAAGCTTTCTTT. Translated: CASSEDSFMNTEAFF.

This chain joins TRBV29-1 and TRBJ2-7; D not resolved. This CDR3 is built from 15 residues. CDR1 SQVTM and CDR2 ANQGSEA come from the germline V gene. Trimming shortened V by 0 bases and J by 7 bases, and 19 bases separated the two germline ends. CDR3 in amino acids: CSVEDPVGSPVEQYF. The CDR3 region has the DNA TGCAGCGTTGAAGATCCTGTCGGGTCCCCTGTGGAGCAGTACTTC.

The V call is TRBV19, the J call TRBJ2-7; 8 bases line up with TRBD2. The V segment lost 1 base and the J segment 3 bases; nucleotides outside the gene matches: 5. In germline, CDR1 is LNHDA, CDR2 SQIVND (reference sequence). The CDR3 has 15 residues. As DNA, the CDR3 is TGTGCCAGTAGTATAGTCACTAGCGGTGACTACGAGCAGTACTTC. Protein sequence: CASSIVTSGDYEQYF.

The CDR3, as DNA: TGTGCCAGCAGGACCCCAGACAGAGACAAACCATACGAGCAGTACTTC. It codes for CASRTPDRDKPYEQYF. V usage is TRBV28 and J usage is TRBJ2-7; a possible D gene is TRBD1 (5 bases). Germline loops: CDR1 MDHEN, CDR2 SYDVKM. This CDR3 comprises 16 residues. The V end lost 6 bases, the J end lost 4 bases, and 22 bases lay between the germline ends.

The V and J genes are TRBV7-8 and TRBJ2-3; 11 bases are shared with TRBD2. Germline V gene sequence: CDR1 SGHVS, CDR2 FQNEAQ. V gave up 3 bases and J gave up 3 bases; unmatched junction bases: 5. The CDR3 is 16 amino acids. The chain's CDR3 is CASSFLAGGGTDTQYF. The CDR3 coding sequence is TGTGCCAGCAGCTTCCTAGCGGGAGGAGGGACAGATACGCAGTATTTT. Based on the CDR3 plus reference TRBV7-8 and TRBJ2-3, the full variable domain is GAGVSQSPRYKVAKRGQDVALRCDPISGHVSLFWYQQALGQGPEFLTYFQNEAQLDKSGLPSDRFFAERPEGSVSTLKIQRTQQEDSAVYLCASSFLAGGGTDTQYFGPGTRLTVL.

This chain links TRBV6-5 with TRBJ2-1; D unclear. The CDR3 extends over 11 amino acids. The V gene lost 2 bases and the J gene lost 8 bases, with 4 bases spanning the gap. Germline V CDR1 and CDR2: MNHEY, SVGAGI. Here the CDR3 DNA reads TGTGCCAGCAGTTACGGGCATGAGCAGTTCTTC. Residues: CASSYGHEQFF.

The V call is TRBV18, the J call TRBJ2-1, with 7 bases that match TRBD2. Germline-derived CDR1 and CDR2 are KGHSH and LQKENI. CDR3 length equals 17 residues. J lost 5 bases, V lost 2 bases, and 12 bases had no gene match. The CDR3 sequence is CASSPDEREAEHNEQFF. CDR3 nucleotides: TGTGCCAGCTCACCAGACGAACGGGAGGCGGAGCACAATGAGCAGTTCTTC.

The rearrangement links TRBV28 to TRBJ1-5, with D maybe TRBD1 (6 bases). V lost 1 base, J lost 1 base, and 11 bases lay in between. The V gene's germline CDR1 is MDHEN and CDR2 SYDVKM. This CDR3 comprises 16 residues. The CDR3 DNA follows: TGTGCCAGCAGTTTATTGACGGACAGCAGCAATCAGCCCCAGCATTTT. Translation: CASSLLTDSSNQPQHF. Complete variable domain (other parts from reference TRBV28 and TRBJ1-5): DVKVTQSSRYLVKRTGEKVFLECVQDMDHENMFWYRQDPGLGLRLIYFSYDVKMKEKGDIPEGYSVSREKKERFSLILESASTNQTSMYLCASSLLTDSSNQPQHFGDGTRLSIL.

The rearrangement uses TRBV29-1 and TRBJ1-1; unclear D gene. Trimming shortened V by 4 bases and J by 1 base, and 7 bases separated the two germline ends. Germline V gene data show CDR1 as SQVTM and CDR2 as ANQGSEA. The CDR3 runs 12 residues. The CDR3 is CSVVRKNTEAFF. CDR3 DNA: TGCAGCGTTGTTAGAAAGAACACTGAAGCTTTCTTT.